The present T cell receptor (beta chain) was sequenced within a study of Ad26.COV2.S vaccination and SARS-CoV-2 variants. Study-wide points: Spike-specific CD8+ and CD4+ T cell responses reportedly showed substantial breadth after vaccination.

With respect to this clone: Its specificity is not known.

Clones were read by immunoSEQ multiplex PCR, and TCRdb kept only the in-frame ones, dropping some. In the table there are about 350,000 clones, about nine tenths of which are singletons. Treatment denoted: some 19 received Ad26.COV2.S at low or high dose, single or two shots; 5 received placebo; per-sample allocation not given. It was on day 63 after the first vaccine or placebo injection that samples were taken. The V gene's germline CDR1 is LGHDT and CDR2 YNNKEL (reference sequence). The CDR3 length is 14 residues. The junction had 1 base not matched to a gene; V was cut back by 2 bases and J by 1 base.

The chain has TRBV3-1 (or the pseudogene TRBV3-2) and TRBJ1-1; the match to TRBD1 covers 7 bases. Sequencing used peripheral blood, obtained in a trial of Ad26.COV2.S vaccine versus placebo. This clonotype was sampled from a person between 18 and 65 years old who received the Ad26.COV2.S COVID-19 vaccine or a placebo. Written as DNA, the CDR3 is TGTGCCAGCAGCCAAAGGGACAGGAACACTGAAGCTTTCTTT. This encodes CASSQRDRNTEAFF.